The rows below give T cell receptor beta chains drawn from one sample of a study of post-analysis software for immune sequencing data. TCRdb fed the PCR reads into MiXCR, producing one record per CDR3 protein. There are under 200,000 distinct CDR3 sequences in the sample; approximately 35% occur only once, and 28% lies in the top ten. The sample was blood, taken after autologous hematopoietic stem cell transplantation. These TCRs come from a girl aged 5-17 years with multiple sclerosis. Each CDR3 is given with its conserved first and last residue. D genes are given only for firm matches. A row's size may be missing; if present it is once, few, many or a size class.

j_call clone_size v_call d_call cdr3_aa cdr3_nt
TRBJ2-3 . TRBV7-8 TRBD2 CASSPNRTSGRGTDTQYF TGTGCCAGCAGCCCCAACCGAACTAGCGGGAGGGGCACAGATACGCAGTATTTT
TRBJ2-1 . TRBV24-1 TRBD2 CATSDFRLAGDRNEQFF TGTGCCACCAGTGACTTCAGACTAGCGGGAGATCGGAATGAGCAGTTCTTC
TRBJ2-5 many TRBV12-3/TRBV12-4 TRBD2 CASSLGPSGRETQYF TGTGCCAGCAGTTTAGGGCCTAGCGGGCGGGAGACCCAGTACTTC
TRBJ2-1 few TRBV29-1 . CSVDSGRGGEQFF TGCAGCGTTGATTCTGGGAGGGGGGGTGAGCAGTTCTTC
TRBJ2-7 few TRBV28 TRBD1 CASSQWTGSYEQYF TGTGCCAGCAGTCAATGGACAGGCTCCTACGAGCAGTACTTC
TRBJ1-1 many TRBV30 . CAWERNTEAFF TGTGCCTGGGAAAGGAACACTGAAGCTTTCTTT
TRBJ2-5 . TRBV29-1 . CSVERNRDETQYF TGCAGCGTTGAAAGGAACAGGGACGAGACCCAGTACTTC
TRBJ1-1 . TRBV7-9 . CASTPLGRQEAFF TGTGCCAGCACCCCCTTGGGTCGCCAAGAAGCTTTCTTT
TRBJ2-7 . TRBV9 TRBD2 CASSERGGRYEQYF TGTGCCAGCAGCGAGCGGGGGGGCAGGTACGAGCAGTACTTC
TRBJ2-2 . TRBV11-2 . CASSLVGVNGELFF TGTGCCAGCAGCTTAGTCGGGGTGAACGGGGAGCTGTTTTTT
TRBJ2-7 . TRBV5-1 . CASSLWTWDEQYF TGCGCCAGCAGCTTGTGGACGTGGGACGAGCAGTACTTC
TRBJ2-7 many TRBV7-6 . CASSLGSEHYEQYF TGTGCCAGCAGCTTAGGGTCTGAGCACTACGAGCAGTACTTC
TRBJ2-1 few TRBV11-1 . CASSPQGHLEQFF TGTGCCAGCAGCCCCCAGGGCCACCTTGAGCAGTTCTTC
TRBJ2-1 . TRBV24-1 TRBD1 CATSDFGQGGRNEQFF TGTGCCACCAGTGATTTCGGACAGGGTGGTAGGAATGAGCAGTTCTTC
TRBJ1-1 . TRBV14 . CASSQAWSARPNTEAFF TGTGCCAGCAGCCAAGCTTGGAGTGCTCGGCCGAACACTGAAGCTTTCTTT
TRBJ2-7 . TRBV13 . CASSLGRQYEQYF TGTGCCAGCAGCTTAGGGCGACAGTACGAGCAGTACTTC
TRBJ2-7 . TRBV5-5 . CASSLGSGTYEQYF TGTGCCAGCAGCTTGGGGTCAGGGACCTACGAGCAGTACTTC
TRBJ2-7 . TRBV7-8 . CASSLAGRTYEQYF TGTGCCAGCAGCTTAGCAGGCAGAACCTACGAGCAGTACTTC
TRBJ1-4 . TRBV14 . CASSQTQGIATNEKLFF TGTGCCAGCAGCCAAACACAGGGTATTGCAACTAATGAAAAACTGTTTTTT
TRBJ2-3 many TRBV3-1 . CASSQGWGGSDTQYF TGTGCCAGCAGCCAAGGGTGGGGCGGATCGGATACGCAGTATTTT
TRBJ2-3 many TRBV6-6 . CASSYSKYRADTQYF TGTGCCAGCAGTTACTCAAAATACAGAGCAGATACGCAGTATTTT
TRBJ2-7 few TRBV28 . CASVEPDSYEQYF TGTGCCAGTGTTGAGCCAGACTCCTACGAGCAGTACTTC
TRBJ1-2 . TRBV3-1 . CASSPRDLSGYTF TGTGCCAGCAGCCCCCGGGACTTGAGCGGCTACACCTTC
TRBJ2-5 few TRBV5-1 . CASSLFGALQETQYF TGCGCCAGCAGCTTGTTCGGGGCCCTCCAAGAGACCCAGTACTTC
TRBJ1-1 few TRBV7-3 . CASSVKPYSEAFF TGTGCCAGCAGCGTCAAACCGTACAGTGAAGCTTTCTTT
TRBJ2-7 few TRBV4-2 TRBD2 CASSQDGWASGSYEQYF TGTGCCAGCAGCCAAGACGGCTGGGCTAGCGGTTCCTACGAGCAGTACTTC
TRBJ2-7 . TRBV20-1 TRBD1 CSASYGQGITYEQYF TGCAGTGCTAGTTACGGACAGGGGATTACCTACGAGCAGTACTTC
TRBJ1-2 . TRBV27 TRBD1 CASSPRGQDGYTF TGTGCCAGCAGCCCAAGGGGGCAGGATGGCTACACCTTC
TRBJ2-3 . TRBV12-3/TRBV12-4 . CASSPDRIDTDTQYF TGTGCCAGCAGCCCCGACAGGATAGACACAGATACGCAGTATTTT
TRBJ1-1 . TRBV20-1 . CSARSDREAFF TGCAGTGCTAGATCGGACAGAGAAGCTTTCTTT
TRBJ2-1 few TRBV7-6 TRBD2 CASSPTLAGIPYNEQFF TGTGCCAGCAGCCCCACCCTAGCGGGGATCCCCTACAATGAGCAGTTCTTC
TRBJ2-7 few TRBV20-1 TRBD2 CSAAGTSASSGRGEQYF TGCAGTGCCGCTGGGACTAGCGCGAGTTCCGGACGGGGCGAGCAGTACTTC
TRBJ2-1 many TRBV29-1 . CSGWKNEQFF TGCAGCGGCTGGAAGAATGAGCAGTTCTTC
TRBJ2-1 few TRBV12-3/TRBV12-4 TRBD2 CASSFPNSVAGGNSYNEQFF TGTGCCAGCAGTTTTCCAAACTCGGTAGCGGGAGGAAACTCCTACAATGAGCAGTTCTTC
TRBJ2-7 . TRBV2 . CASSDRSVFYEQYF TGTGCCAGCAGTGATAGGTCGGTTTTCTACGAGCAGTACTTC
TRBJ1-1 . TRBV7-2 . CASSLSPGPGMGAKNTEAFF TGTGCCAGCAGCTTAAGCCCCGGGCCGGGGATGGGGGCAAAAAACACTGAAGCTTTCTTT
TRBJ1-1 . TRBV7-3 . CASSLSEGTEAFF TGTGCCAGCAGCTTAAGTGAGGGCACTGAAGCTTTCTTT
TRBJ2-1 few TRBV20-1 TRBD2 CSARDGGRADNEQFF TGCAGTGCTAGAGATGGCGGGAGGGCAGACAATGAGCAGTTCTTC
TRBJ2-7 . TRBV6-2/TRBV6-3 . CASSPGTNQGEQYF TGTGCCAGCAGCCCCGGGACCAACCAGGGGGAGCAGTACTTC
TRBJ2-1 once TRBV7-2 . CVSSLGSRSYNEQFF TGTGTCAGCAGCTTAGGGTCTAGATCCTACAATGAGCAGTTCTTC
TRBJ1-4 . TRBV5-1 TRBD1 CASSPGTGGEKLFF TGCGCCAGCAGCCCCGGGACAGGGGGCGAAAAACTGTTTTTT
TRBJ1-2 . TRBV7-8 . CASSPRVQRYGYTF TGTGCCAGCAGCCCCCGGGTCCAACGCTATGGCTACACCTTC
TRBJ2-1 few TRBV20-1 . CSPTDPQRGNEQFF TGCAGTCCCACCGACCCACAGAGGGGCAATGAGCAGTTCTTC
TRBJ2-1 many TRBV7-3 TRBD1 CATSPGQGANEQFF TGTGCCACCTCGCCGGGACAGGGGGCTAATGAGCAGTTCTTC
TRBJ1-4 . TRBV6-6 . CASSGQSGEKLFF TGTGCCAGCAGTGGACAGAGCGGGGAAAAACTGTTTTTT
TRBJ1-2 . TRBV12-3/TRBV12-4 . CASSLRVLHGYTF TGTGCCAGCAGTTTAAGGGTCCTTCATGGCTACACCTTC